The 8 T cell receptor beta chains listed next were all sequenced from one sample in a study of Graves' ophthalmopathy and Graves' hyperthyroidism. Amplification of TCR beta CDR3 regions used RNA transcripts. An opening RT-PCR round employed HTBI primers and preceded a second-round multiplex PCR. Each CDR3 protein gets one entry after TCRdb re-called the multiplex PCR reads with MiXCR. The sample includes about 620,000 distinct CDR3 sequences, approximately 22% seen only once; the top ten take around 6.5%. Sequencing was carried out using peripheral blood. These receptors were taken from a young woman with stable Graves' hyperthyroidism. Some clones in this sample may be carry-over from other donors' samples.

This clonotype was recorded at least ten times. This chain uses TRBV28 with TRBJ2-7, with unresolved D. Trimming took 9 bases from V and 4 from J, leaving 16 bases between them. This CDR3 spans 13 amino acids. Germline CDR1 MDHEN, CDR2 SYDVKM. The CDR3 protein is CASSLGFGYEQYF. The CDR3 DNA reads TGTGCCAGTAGTCTGGGGTTTGGGTACGAGCAGTACTTC.

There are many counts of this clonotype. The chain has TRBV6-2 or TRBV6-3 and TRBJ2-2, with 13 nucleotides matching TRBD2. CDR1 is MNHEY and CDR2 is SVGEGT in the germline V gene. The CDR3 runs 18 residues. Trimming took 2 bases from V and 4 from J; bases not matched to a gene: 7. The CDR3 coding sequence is TGTGCCAGCAGTTACGACACTAGCGGGGGGGCTGGCACCGGGGAGCTGTTTTTT. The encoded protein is CASSYDTSGGAGTGELFF.

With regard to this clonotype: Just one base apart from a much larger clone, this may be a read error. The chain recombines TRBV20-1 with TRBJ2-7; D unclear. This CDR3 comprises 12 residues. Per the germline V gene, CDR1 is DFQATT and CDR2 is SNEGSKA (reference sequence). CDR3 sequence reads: CSARTATYDQYF. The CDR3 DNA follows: TGCAGTGCGCGGACCGCAACCTACGATCAGTACTTC.

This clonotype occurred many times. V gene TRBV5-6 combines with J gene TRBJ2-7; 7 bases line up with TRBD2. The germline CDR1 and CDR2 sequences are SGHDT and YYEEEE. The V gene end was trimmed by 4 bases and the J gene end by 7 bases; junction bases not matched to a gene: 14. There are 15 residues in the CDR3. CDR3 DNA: TGTGCCAGCAGCCGATCGCCTAGCGGAACTCGAGAGCAGTACTTC. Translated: CASSRSPSGTREQYF.

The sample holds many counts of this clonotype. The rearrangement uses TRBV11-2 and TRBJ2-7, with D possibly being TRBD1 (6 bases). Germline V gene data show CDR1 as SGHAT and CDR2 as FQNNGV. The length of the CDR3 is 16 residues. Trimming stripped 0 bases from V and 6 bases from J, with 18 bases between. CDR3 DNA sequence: TGTGCCAGCAGCTTAGAGTATCGACAGGCGCTTGGCGAGCAGTACTTC. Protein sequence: CASSLEYRQALGEQYF.

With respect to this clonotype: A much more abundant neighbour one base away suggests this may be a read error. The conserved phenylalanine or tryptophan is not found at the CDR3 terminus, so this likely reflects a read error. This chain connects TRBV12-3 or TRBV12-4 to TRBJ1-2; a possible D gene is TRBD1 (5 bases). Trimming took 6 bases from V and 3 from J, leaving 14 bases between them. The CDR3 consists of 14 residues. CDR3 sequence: CASRFQGGDYGYTL. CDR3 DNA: TGTGCCAGCAGATTCCAGGGTGGAGACTATGGCTACACCTTG.

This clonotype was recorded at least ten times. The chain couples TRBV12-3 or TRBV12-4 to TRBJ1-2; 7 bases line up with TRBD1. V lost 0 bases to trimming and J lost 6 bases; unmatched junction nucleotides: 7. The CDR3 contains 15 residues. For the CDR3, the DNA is TGTGCCAGCAGTTTAGCGCTAAGACAGGGTCATGGCTACACCTTC. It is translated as CASSLALRQGHGYTF.

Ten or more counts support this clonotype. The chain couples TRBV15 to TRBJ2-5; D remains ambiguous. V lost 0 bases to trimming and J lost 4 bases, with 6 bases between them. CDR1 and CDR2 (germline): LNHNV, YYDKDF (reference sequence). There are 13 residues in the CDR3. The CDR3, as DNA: TGTGCCACCAGCAGAGAACTAAGAGAGACCCAGTACTTC. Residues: CATSRELRETQYF.